These T cell receptor beta chains were read from a single sample in a study of blood T cell repertoires in COVID-19. Sequencing was performed with immunoSEQ multiplex PCR; in TCRdb, only in-frame clones are kept and a portion is missing. This sample yields about 150,000 clones, of which 75% to 90% are seen a single time; roughly 15% belongs to the top ten. Sequenced sample: peripheral blood. The source is a woman in her forties with acute or convalescent COVID-19. Each CDR3 is given with its conserved first and last residue. Each record gives: clone size, V gene, J gene, D gene, CDR3 DNA, CDR3 protein. D genes are given only for firm matches. Clone size is stated in some rows and not others, as once, few, many or a class when expanded.

size: .; V: TRBV5-1; J: TRBJ1-4; D: .; DNA: TGCGCCAGCAGCTTGAGAGGAACAACTAATGAAAAACTGTTTTTT; CDR3: CASSLRGTTNEKLFF
size: .; V: TRBV3-1/TRBV3-2; J: TRBJ2-2; D: .; DNA: TGTGCCAGCAGCCAGAGGACTTCAGCGAACACCGGGGAGCTGTTTTTT; CDR3: CASSQRTSANTGELFF
size: .; V: TRBV11-2; J: TRBJ2-7; D: TRBD1; DNA: TGTGCCAGCAGCTGGGGGACAGGGGCTTACGAGCAGTACTTC; CDR3: CASSWGTGAYEQYF
size: .; V: TRBV11-3; J: TRBJ1-1; D: .; DNA: TGTGCCAGCGGCCTGAGACAGCGGGACACTGAAGCTTTCTTT; CDR3: CASGLRQRDTEAFF
size: .; V: TRBV28; J: TRBJ1-2; D: .; DNA: TGTGCCAGCAGTTTAGCAGGGCGCAATGGCTACACCTTC; CDR3: CASSLAGRNGYTF
size: .; V: TRBV27; J: TRBJ2-5; D: TRBD2; DNA: TGTGCCAGCAATCTAAGCGGGGGGGCTGGGGAGACCCAGTACTTC; CDR3: CASNLSGGAGETQYF
size: .; V: TRBV5-4; J: TRBJ1-1; D: .; DNA: TGTGCCAGCAGCCGACCCGGGGAGAACACTGAAGCTTTCTTT; CDR3: CASSRPGENTEAFF
size: .; V: TRBV3-1/TRBV3-2; J: TRBJ1-4; D: TRBD1; DNA: TGTGCCAGCAGCCCGAGCCCGACAGGGATGAGTGAAAAACTGTTTTTT; CDR3: CASSPSPTGMSEKLFF
size: once; V: TRBV19; J: TRBJ2-3; D: .; DNA: TGTGCCAGTAGTCCGCGGGACAGTCGAGGAGATACGCAGTATTTT; CDR3: CASSPRDSRGDTQYF
size: .; V: TRBV3-1/TRBV3-2; J: TRBJ2-1; D: .; DNA: TGTGCCAGCAGCCAAGTTCTGAATGAGCAGTTCTTC; CDR3: CASSQVLNEQFF
size: .; V: TRBV7-9; J: TRBJ1-1; D: .; DNA: TGTGCCAGCAGGGGGGGGACCGTGAACACTGAAGCTTTCTTT; CDR3: CASRGGTVNTEAFF
size: .; V: TRBV28; J: TRBJ1-1; D: .; DNA: TGTGCCAGCAGTTTAGTCCGTCGTAATCTTGAAGCTTTCTTT; CDR3: CASSLVRRNLEAFF
size: .; V: TRBV7-2; J: TRBJ2-1; D: .; DNA: TGTGCCAGCAGCCCCCAGTGGGGAGTCGTGGAGCAGTTCTTC; CDR3: CASSPQWGVVEQFF
size: .; V: TRBV6-5; J: TRBJ1-4; D: .; DNA: TGTGCCAGCAGGGGGAACAGGGCATCTAATGAAAAACTGTTTTTT; CDR3: CASRGNRASNEKLFF
size: .; V: TRBV27; J: TRBJ2-2; D: TRBD2; DNA: TGTGCCAGCAGTCCGGGACTAGCGGGGGATAACACCGGGGAGCTGTTTTTT; CDR3: CASSPGLAGDNTGELFF
size: .; V: TRBV5-6; J: TRBJ1-4; D: .; DNA: TGTGCCAGCAGCTTGGCCGTGGACTCCCCCGAAAAACTGTTTTTT; CDR3: CASSLAVDSPEKLFF
size: once; V: TRBV5-1; J: TRBJ2-2; D: TRBD1; DNA: TGCGCCAGCACCGAGACCGGGACAGGGGGCACCGGGGAGCTGTTTTTT; CDR3: CASTETGTGGTGELFF
size: .; V: TRBV15; J: TRBJ2-7; D: .; DNA: TGTGCCACCAGCCCGTTTGCGGGCACTGTGACCTACGAGCAGTACTTC; CDR3: CATSPFAGTVTYEQYF
size: .; V: TRBV29-1; J: TRBJ2-2; D: .; DNA: TGCAGCGTTTTCGGGGGTACTAACACCGGGGAGCTGTTTTTT; CDR3: CSVFGGTNTGELFF
size: .; V: TRBV3-1/TRBV3-2; J: TRBJ1-6; D: .; DNA: TGTGCCAGCAGCCTAAGGGGCGACAGGCGCCTCCACTTT; CDR3: CASSLRGDRRLHF
size: .; V: TRBV29-1; J: TRBJ2-2; D: .; DNA: TGCAGCGTTGGTCAGGGGAGAGGCCCCGGGGAGCTGTTTTTT; CDR3: CSVGQGRGPGELFF
size: .; V: TRBV11-1; J: TRBJ2-2; D: .; DNA: TGTGCCAGCAGCTTAGCCGAAGGAGGCTCCGGGGAGCTGTTTTTT; CDR3: CASSLAEGGSGELFF
size: .; V: TRBV19; J: TRBJ2-2; D: TRBD1; DNA: TGTGCCAGTAGTTCAGCCCAGGGGGCGGCCGGGGAGCTGTTTTTT; CDR3: CASSSAQGAAGELFF
size: .; V: TRBV12-3/TRBV12-4; J: TRBJ2-7; D: .; DNA: TGTGCCAGCAGTTTAGTTACAGGGCTCGAGCAGTACTTC; CDR3: CASSLVTGLEQYF
size: .; V: TRBV29-1; J: TRBJ2-5; D: .; DNA: TGCAGCGAACAGGGTGGGAACCAAGAGACCCAGTACTTC; CDR3: CSEQGGNQETQYF
size: .; V: TRBV3-1/TRBV3-2; J: TRBJ2-7; D: TRBD2; DNA: TGTGCCAGCAGCCAGGCCGGACTAGCGCCAACCTACGAGCAGTACTTC; CDR3: CASSQAGLAPTYEQYF
size: few; V: TRBV29-1; J: TRBJ2-2; D: .; DNA: TGCAGCGTTGAAGAAGTGGCATCCGGGGAGCTGTTTTTT; CDR3: CSVEEVASGELFF
size: .; V: TRBV5-4; J: TRBJ2-1; D: .; DNA: TGTGCCAGCAGCATAGCAGGGGAGCGGAATGAGCAGTTCTTC; CDR3: CASSIAGERNEQFF
size: .; V: TRBV19; J: TRBJ1-1; D: .; DNA: TGTGCCAGTAGTATACCCCAGATAATGAACACTGAAGCTTTCTTT; CDR3: CASSIPQIMNTEAFF
size: .; V: TRBV4-1; J: TRBJ1-1; D: TRBD1; DNA: TGCGCCAGCAGGCTCGGGACAGAGAACACTGAAGCTTTCTTT; CDR3: CASRLGTENTEAFF
size: .; V: TRBV5-8; J: TRBJ1-5; D: TRBD1; DNA: TGTGCCAGCAGCTGGACAGGGAAGTTACAGGGCAATCAGCCCCAGCATTTT; CDR3: CASSWTGKLQGNQPQHF
size: few; V: TRBV27; J: TRBJ1-1; D: .; DNA: TGTGCCAGCAGTTTACTAATGAACACTGAAGCTTTCTTT; CDR3: CASSLLMNTEAFF
size: .; V: TRBV19; J: TRBJ1-4; D: .; DNA: TGTGCCAAACATATGCGGGGTTCGGGGGAAAAACTGTTTTTT; CDR3: CAKHMRGSGEKLFF
size: .; V: TRBV5-4; J: TRBJ1-1; D: .; DNA: TGTGCCAGCAGCTCCGACCCGGGGGGAACTGAAGCTTTCTTT; CDR3: CASSSDPGGTEAFF
size: .; V: TRBV6-5; J: TRBJ2-3; D: .; DNA: TGTGCCAGCAGCACACAACAGGGAACCACAGATACGCAGTATTTT; CDR3: CASSTQQGTTDTQYF
size: .; V: TRBV10-3; J: TRBJ1-1; D: .; DNA: TGTGCCATCAGTGAGTCGTCTGGGGGCAGGGAAGCTTTCTTT; CDR3: CAISESSGGREAFF
size: .; V: TRBV27; J: TRBJ2-4; D: TRBD2; DNA: TGTGCCAGCAGTTTATCCTCTAGCGGGAGTTCTTCCATTCAGTACTTC; CDR3: CASSLSSSGSSSIQYF
size: .; V: TRBV7-2; J: TRBJ2-7; D: TRBD2; DNA: TGTGCCAGCAGCTTAGTGGCTAGCGGAAAAACCTACGAGCAGTACTTC; CDR3: CASSLVASGKTYEQYF
size: .; V: TRBV2; J: TRBJ1-1; D: .; DNA: TGTGCCAGCATACTGGAGGGCCTTAATGAAGCTTTCTTT; CDR3: CASILEGLNEAFF